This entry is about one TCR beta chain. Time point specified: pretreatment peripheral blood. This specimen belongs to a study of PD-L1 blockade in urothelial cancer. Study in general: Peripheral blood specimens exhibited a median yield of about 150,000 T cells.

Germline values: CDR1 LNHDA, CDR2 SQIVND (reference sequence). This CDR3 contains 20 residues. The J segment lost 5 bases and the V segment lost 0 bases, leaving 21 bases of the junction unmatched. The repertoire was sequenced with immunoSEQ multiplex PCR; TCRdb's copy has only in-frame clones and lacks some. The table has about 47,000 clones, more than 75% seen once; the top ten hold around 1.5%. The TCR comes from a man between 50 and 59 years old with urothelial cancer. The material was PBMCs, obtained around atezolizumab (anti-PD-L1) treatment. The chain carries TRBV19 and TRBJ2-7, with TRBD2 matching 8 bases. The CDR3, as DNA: TGTGCCAGTAGTATAGATCTCGAAGGTCGGGAGGGCCCTCTTCTAAACGAGCAGTACTTC. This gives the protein CASSIDLEGREGPLLNEQYF.